One and the same sample provided the 21 T cell receptor beta chains below, sequenced in a study of T cells after somatic rescue of genetic block. TCRdb's table, derived via immunoSEQ multiplex PCR, lists solely in-frame clones and lacks some. The profile covers around 15,000 clones, with less than 85% appearing a single time and around 26% taken by the ten largest. What was sequenced was peripheral blood mononuclear cells (PBMCs). These receptors were taken from a man between 18 and 35 years old.

The chain employs TRBV2 and TRBJ2-5, with 9 bases lining up with TRBD1. There are 14 residues in the CDR3. V lost 6 bases and J lost 5; bases outside the gene matches: 7. Germline V gene data show CDR1 as SNHLY and CDR2 as FYNNEI. CDR3 protein: CASSKRDRAETQYF. The CDR3 DNA sequence: TGTGCCAGCAGCAAGCGGGACAGGGCTGAGACCCAGTACTTC. The full variable domain, rest sourced from reference TRBV2 and TRBJ2-5, is EPEVTQTPSHQVTQMGQEVILRCVPISNHLYFYWYRQILGQKVEFLVSFYNNEISEKSEIFDDQFSVERPDGSNFTLKIRSTKLEDSAMYFCASSKRDRAETQYFGPGTRLLVL.

CDR3 protein: CASSSIKANTQYF. The CDR3 region has the DNA TGTGCCAGCAGTTCGATAAAAGCGAATACGCAGTATTTT. The rearrangement joins TRBV6-1 to TRBJ2-3; D ambiguous. The CDR3 loop spans 13 amino acids. Per germline, CDR1 MNHNS and CDR2 SASEGT. With 5 bases removed from V and 7 bases from J, the gap between germline ends came to 13 bases.

The chain recombines TRBV13 with TRBJ2-3; possibly TRBD2 for D (6 bases). V was clipped by 5 bases and J by 1 base, with 16 bases between them. The V gene's germline CDR1 is PRHDT and CDR2 FYEKMQ (reference sequence). The CDR3 length is 16 residues. The CDR3 DNA sequence: TGTGCCAGCAGCATCCCCCCAACTAGCCGCACAGATACGCAGTATTTT. Protein sequence: CASSIPPTSRTDTQYF. Together with reference TRBV13 and TRBJ2-3, the CDR3 gives the full variable domain: AAGVIQSPRHLIKEKRETATLKCYPIPRHDTVYWYQQGPGQDPQFLISFYEKMQSDKGSIPDRFSAQQFSDYHSELNMSSLELGDSALYFCASSIPPTSRTDTQYFGPGTRLTVL.

The rearrangement joins TRBV29-1 to TRBJ2-7, with 10 bases lining up with TRBD2. The CDR3 consists of 14 residues. Germline V gives CDR1 SQVTM, CDR2 ANQGSEA. Trimming at V came to 4 bases and at J to 1 base, leaving 4 bases not matched to a gene. This CDR3 is CSVVDSGRSYEQYF. The DNA of the CDR3 is TGCAGCGTTGTGGATAGCGGGAGGTCCTACGAGCAGTACTTC.

Concerning this clone: Germline and junction disagree at one end, which may indicate a read error. The genes are TRBV7-9 and TRBJ1-2; D is perhaps TRBD1 (5 bases). The CDR3 contains 12 residues. The germline CDR1 and CDR2 sequences are SEHNR and FQNEAQ (reference sequence). The CDR3 DNA is TGTGCCAGCACCCAGGGATTCTATGGCTACGCCTTC. Translating gives CASTQGFYGYAF.

The V and J genes are TRBV19 and TRBJ1-6, with 8 nucleotides matching TRBD1. The trim removed 6 bases at V and 0 bases at J, leaving 7 bases unmatched. Per germline, CDR1 LNHDA and CDR2 SQIVND (reference sequence). CDR3 size: 17 residues. The DNA of the CDR3 is TGTGCCAGTAGCTTACACAGGGGGAGCTCCTATAATTCACCCCTCCACTTT. This encodes CASSLHRGSSYNSPLHF.

This clone was counted between two and nine times. The chain employs TRBV6-5 and TRBJ2-1, with D perhaps matching TRBD2 (5 bases). The CDR3 is 15 amino acids. V shed 4 bases and J shed 1 base, with 11 bases lying between them. CDR1 and CDR2 (germline): MNHEY, SVGAGI. The chain's CDR3 is CASSSLPGSYNEQFF. The CDR3 DNA sequence: TGTGCCAGCAGTTCCCTCCCGGGGTCCTACAATGAGCAGTTCTTC.

The chain uses TRBV19 and TRBJ2-6, with 7 bases that match TRBD1. The CDR3 spans 17 residues. CDR1 LNHDA and CDR2 SQIVND come from the germline V gene (reference sequence). V shed 6 bases, J shed 0 bases, and the junction held 8 bases outside the gene matches. The CDR3 is CASRPDRVRSGANVLTF. The CDR3 DNA reads TGTGCCAGTAGACCCGACAGGGTTCGCTCTGGGGCCAACGTCCTGACTTTC. The entire variable domain, with the rest obtained from reference TRBV19 and TRBJ2-6, is as follows: DGGITQSPKYLFRKEGQNVTLSCEQNLNHDAMYWYRQDPGQGLRLIYYSQIVNDFQKGDIAEGYSVSREKKESFPLTVTSAQKNPTAFYLCASRPDRVRSGANVLTFGAGSRLTVL.

V usage is TRBV12-1 and J usage is TRBJ2-7; no DNA check was done on the table's D call, TRBD1. TRBV12-1 is termed a pseudogene. The CDR3 runs 15 residues. The CDR3 DNA reads TGTGCCAGCAGCGCACCGGGACAGGGGAATGATAGTCGGTACTTC. Translation: CASSAPGQGNDSRYF.

J is TRBJ2-6 and V is TRBV6-6; D may match TRBD1 or TRBD2 (5 bases each). This CDR3 contains 14 residues. From germline, CDR1 is MNHNY and CDR2 SVGAGI (reference sequence). V lost 5 bases to trimming and J lost 4 bases, with 9 bases between them. CDR3 sequence: CASSEGTGANVLTF. The DNA of the CDR3 is TGTGCCAGCAGTGAGGGGACGGGGGCCAACGTCCTGACTTTC.

This clone has only one observation. The J gene is TRBJ2-7, the V gene TRBV13; the D gene is possibly TRBD2 (5 bases). Per germline, CDR1 PRHDT and CDR2 FYEKMQ (reference sequence). The CDR3 totals 15 residues. V shed 4 bases and J shed 2 bases, with 15 bases lying between them. CDR3 sequence: CASSYRGVRPYEQYF. CDR3 DNA sequence: TGTGCCAGCAGCTACCGGGGTGTGCGCCCCTACGAGCAGTACTTC.

This clone was recorded a few times. One end of the junction varies from germline; a read error may be responsible. The chain is built from TRBV6-5 and TRBJ1-1, with TRBD1 as a possible D gene (5 bases). Germline lookup yields CDR1 MNHEY and CDR2 SVGAGI. The CDR3 covers 13 residues. The CDR3, as DNA: TGTGCCAGCAGTTACCTGGACAAAGGTCACCGAATCTTT. Translating gives CASSYLDKGHRIF.

The rearrangement links TRBV5-6 to TRBJ2-4; no definite D call. V shed 2 bases and J shed 3 bases, with 15 bases lying between them. The CDR3 loop spans 16 amino acids. Germline V gene data show CDR1 as SGHDT and CDR2 as YYEEEE. The chain's CDR3 is CASSFLPGNGKNIQYF. The CDR3 nucleotides are TGTGCCAGCAGCTTTCTCCCAGGAAATGGCAAAAACATTCAGTACTTC.

The V call is TRBV5-6, the J call TRBJ2-2; D is perhaps TRBD2 (6 bases). CDR3 length equals 15 residues. Germline CDR1 is SGHDT and CDR2 is YYEEEE. Trimming removed 3 bases from V and 3 bases from J, with 12 bases in between. The CDR3 nucleotides read TGTGCCAGCAGCTCAATGGCGGGATACACCGGGGAGCTGTTTTTT. The encoded protein is CASSSMAGYTGELFF.

The J gene is TRBJ1-2, the V gene TRBV7-9; weak D call: TRBD1 (5 bases). The germline V and J ends were trimmed by 5 bases and 7 bases, with 14 bases remaining between them. Germline CDR1 SEHNR, CDR2 FQNEAQ (reference sequence). This CDR3 comprises 13 residues. The CDR3 bases are TGTGCCAGCAGCCTGAGCGGGGGATCTGGCTACACCTTC. Its protein is CASSLSGGSGYTF.

This chain links TRBV7-8 with TRBJ1-3; no reliable D call. V gave up 2 bases and J gave up 0 bases, with 14 bases separating them. CDR3 size: 17 residues. CDR1 SGHVS and CDR2 FQNEAQ come from the germline V gene. CDR3 protein: CASSLRPSGGSGNTIYF. The CDR3 region has the DNA TGTGCCAGCAGCTTACGCCCCTCGGGAGGCTCTGGAAACACCATATATTTT.

The V and J genes are TRBV11-2 and TRBJ2-3, with D possibly matching TRBD2 (5 bases). Germline CDR1 SGHAT, CDR2 FQNNGV. The ends were cut back, 7 bases at V and 1 base at J, with 9 bases in the middle. The CDR3 consists of 13 residues. The CDR3 DNA sequence: TGTGCCAGCATCCAGCGGCGCACAGATACGCAGTATTTT. Amino acids: CASIQRRTDTQYF.

This chain connects TRBV30 to TRBJ2-2, with unresolved D. The CDR3 contains 12 residues. Trimming removed 3 bases from V and 5 bases from J, with 7 bases in between. Germline CDR1 reads GTSNPN; CDR2 reads SVGIG (reference sequence). CDR3 in amino acids: CAWSEWTGELFF. DNA for the CDR3: TGTGCCTGGAGCGAATGGACCGGGGAGCTGTTTTTT.

The chain carries TRBV6-5 and TRBJ1-2; 7 bases map to TRBD1. This CDR3 is 15 amino acids long. The germline gives CDR1 MNHEY, CDR2 SVGAGI. Germline trimming cut 0 bases from V and 0 bases from J; bases unmatched to any gene: 1. Written as DNA, the CDR3 is TGTGCCAGCAGTTACTCGGGGACAGCTAACTATGGCTACACCTTC. Translating it yields CASSYSGTANYGYTF.

The V gene is TRBV28, the J gene TRBJ2-7; 7 bases fit TRBD1. The CDR3 consists of 17 residues. The germline gives CDR1 MDHEN, CDR2 SYDVKM. V gave up 1 base and J gave up 0 bases; unmatched junction bases: 9. CDR3 loop: CASSLSGTAQSSYEQYF. CDR3 bases: TGTGCCAGCAGTTTATCCGGGACAGCCCAGAGCTCCTACGAGCAGTACTTC.

The rearrangement joins TRBV11-2 to TRBJ2-7; 10 bases are shared with TRBD1. The CDR3 covers 18 residues. V lost 3 bases and J lost 0; bases outside the gene matches: 11. Germline CDR1 is SGHAT and CDR2 is FQNNGV. The CDR3 bases are TGTGCCAGCAGCTTGAGGGGACCGGGACAGGGGACCTCCTACGAGCAGTACTTC. This translates into CASSLRGPGQGTSYEQYF. The full variable domain, rest sourced from reference TRBV11-2 and TRBJ2-7, is EAGVAQSPRYKIIEKRQSVAFWCNPISGHATLYWYQQILGQGPKLLIQFQNNGVVDDSQLPKDRFSAERLKGVDSTLKIQPAKLEDSAVYLCASSLRGPGQGTSYEQYFGPGTRLTVT.